This entry is about one T cell receptor beta chain. Trimming took 5 bases from V and 4 from J; bases not matched to a gene: 9. Germline V CDR1 and CDR2: LNHDA, SQIVND (reference sequence). This CDR3 is 16 amino acids long. The sample is drawn from a study of blood T cell repertoires in COVID-19. Overall study context: T cells, B-cell-depleted T cells, or PBMCs supplied cDNA or gDNA.

Followed over time, Seattle patients had been enrolled while infection was active. Original processing methods: Nucleated cell counts were estimated from reference gene primer amplification. Using immunoSEQ multiplex PCR, the repertoire was profiled, and TCRdb retains in-frame clones only, with some absent. V, J and clone size reflect that table, while D and trimming were determined from the DNA. Altogether 200,000 to 250,000 clones are present, 75% to 85% being singletons, with the ten largest covering around 7.5%. The TCR comes from an elderly woman with COVID-19, enrolled during active disease. The sequenced material came from peripheral blood. The rearrangement links TRBV19 to TRBJ2-5; 11 bases fit TRBD2. Here the CDR3 DNA reads TGTGCCAGTAGTCCCCGGGGTAGCGGGGGGGTAGAGACCCAGTACTTC. Amino acids: CASSPRGSGGVETQYF.